A single sample is the source of the 32 T cell receptor beta chains below, sequenced in a study of T cells in Graves' hyperthyroidism and ophthalmopathy. TCR beta CDR3 regions were amplified from RNA. TCR CDR3 regions were first amplified by RT-PCR with HTBI primers. TCRdb called the multiplex PCR reads again in MiXCR, with one record for every CDR3 protein. The data contain a few hundred thousand distinct CDR3 sequences, 15% to 19% of them seen just once; the ten biggest clones take up less than 9.5%. Sequencing used blood. These receptors were taken from a woman aged 25 to 45 with Graves' hyperthyroidism.

This clonotype was seen more than once but under ten times. The chain joins TRBV19 to TRBJ2-2; 8 bases are a match to TRBD2. Germline assignment: CDR1 LNHDA and CDR2 SQIVND (reference sequence). V shed 4 bases and J 0 bases; nucleotides not matched to a gene: 4. The CDR3 consists of 16 residues. The CDR3 sequence: CASSTQLAANTGELFF. DNA for the CDR3: TGTGCCAGTAGTACTCAACTAGCGGCGAACACCGGGGAGCTGTTTTTT.

The chain uses TRBV6-2 or TRBV6-3 and TRBJ2-2; 8 bases are a match to TRBD1. CDR3 size: 14 residues. In germline, CDR1 is MNHEY, CDR2 SVGEGT. Trimming at V came to 8 bases and at J to 4 bases, leaving 6 bases not matched to a gene. The DNA of the CDR3 is TGTGCCAGCGCCTCAGGGGGCATCACCGGGGAGCTGTTTTTT. This encodes CASASGGITGELFF.

This clonotype was found many times. The genes are TRBV6-1 and TRBJ1-2; tentative D call: TRBD1 (6 bases). V was cut by 10 bases and J by 8 bases, with 29 bases left in between. The CDR3 has 16 residues. The germline CDR1 and CDR2 sequences are MNHNS and SASEGT. This chain's CDR3 is CAILGLALGSGGGYTF. The CDR3 region has the DNA TGTGCCATCCTGGGGTTGGCGTTGGGCTCGGGGGGCGGCTACACCTTC.

In its sample, this clonotype was seen many times. The chain joins TRBV2 to TRBJ1-1, with TRBD1 matching over 11 bases. The CDR3 covers 17 residues. After removal of 3 bases from V and 0 bases from J, the junction contained 6 bases not matched to a gene. Germline V CDR1 and CDR2: SNHLY, FYNNEI. As DNA, the CDR3 is TGTGCCAGCAGTGATTCCGGGACAGGGGGGATGAACACTGAAGCTTTCTTT. The encoded protein is CASSDSGTGGMNTEAFF.

This clonotype was counted ten times or more. The chain carries TRBV18 and TRBJ2-7; TRBD2 agrees at 8 bases. CDR1 and CDR2 (germline): KGHSH, LQKENI. V shed 3 bases, J shed 3 bases, and the junction held 7 bases outside the gene matches. The CDR3 consists of 15 residues. The CDR3 sequence: CASSPVSTSGYEQYF. CDR3 DNA: TGTGCCAGCTCACCTGTTAGTACTAGCGGCTACGAGCAGTACTTC.

A few counts support this clonotype. The chain combines TRBV27 with TRBJ2-5, with 7 bases that match TRBD1. V lost 9 bases to trimming and J lost 4 bases; unmatched junction nucleotides: 5. This CDR3 is 12 amino acids long. Germline values: CDR1 MNHEY, CDR2 SMNVEV (reference sequence). The CDR3 here is CASQGGGETQYF. CDR3 bases: TGTGCCAGTCAAGGGGGCGGAGAGACCCAGTACTTC.

The J gene is TRBJ2-1, the V gene TRBV19; 11 bases align to TRBD2. The germline gives CDR1 LNHDA, CDR2 SQIVND (reference sequence). Germline trimming cut 10 bases from V and 4 bases from J; bases unmatched to any gene: 3. The CDR3 is made up of 13 amino acids. The DNA for the CDR3 is TGTGCCATACTAGCGGGGGAATACAATGAGCAGTTCTTC. It codes for CAILAGEYNEQFF.

This clonotype was counted ten times or more. V usage is TRBV5-6 and J usage is TRBJ2-2; D call uncertain. This CDR3 is built from 13 residues. Looked up from germline, CDR1 is SGHDT and CDR2 is YYEEEE. Trimming took off 6 bases at V and 0 bases at J, with 6 bases between the two ends. The CDR3 spells CASIYANTGELFF. For the CDR3, the DNA is TGTGCCAGCATTTACGCGAACACCGGGGAGCTGTTTTTT.

There are many counts of this clonotype. The V call is TRBV6-1, the J call TRBJ1-5; a weak D match, TRBD1 (6 bases). Per the germline V gene, CDR1 is MNHNS and CDR2 is SASEGT. The CDR3 length is 15 residues. The ends were cut back, 2 bases at V and 0 bases at J, with 8 bases in the middle. Here the CDR3 reads CASSEQGTSNQPQHF. The CDR3 nucleotides read TGTGCCAGCAGTGAACAGGGGACTAGCAATCAGCCCCAGCATTTT.

This chain joins TRBV27 and TRBJ2-2, with TRBD2 as a possible D gene (6 bases). The CDR3 contains 14 residues. CDR1 MNHEY and CDR2 SMNVEV come from the germline V gene (reference sequence). Trimming cost V 6 bases and J 4 bases, with 12 bases left between them. The DNA for the CDR3 is TGTGCCAGCAGAAGTGCGGGACCCACCGGGGAGCTGTTTTTT. Its protein product is CASRSAGPTGELFF.

J is TRBJ1-5 and V is TRBV20-1; D perhaps matches TRBD1 (5 bases). V lost 3 bases, J lost 4 bases, and 13 bases lay in between. The CDR3 has 14 amino acids. Per germline, CDR1 DFQATT and CDR2 SNEGSKA (reference sequence). CDR3 in DNA: TGCAGTGCTAGTCCGGGGGGAGGGAATCAGCCCCAGCATTTT. Protein sequence: CSASPGGGNQPQHF.

This clonotype appeared a few times. The genes are TRBV12-3 or TRBV12-4 and TRBJ2-3; 9 bases are a match to TRBD2. The CDR3 loop spans 16 amino acids. V gave up 5 bases and J gave up 4 bases; unmatched junction bases: 10. CDR3 in DNA: TGTGCCAGCAGTGTGCACGGGACTAGCTCTCCAGATACGCAGTATTTT. This translates into CASSVHGTSSPDTQYF.

This clonotype was seen ten or more times. The chain links TRBV7-2 to TRBJ2-3, with 7 bases identical to TRBD2. The CDR3 loop spans 14 amino acids. CDR1 SGHTA and CDR2 FQGNSA come from the germline V gene. J was trimmed by 5 bases and V by 0 bases; bases with no gene match: 2. For the CDR3, the DNA is TGTGCCAGCAGCTTAGCGCCTAGCGGAGATACGCAGTATTTT. It translates to CASSLAPSGDTQYF.

This clonotype has ten or more counts. The chain has TRBV11-1 and TRBJ2-1; a possible D gene is TRBD1 (5 bases). V was shortened by 5 bases and J by 2 bases, with 16 bases between the two germline ends. In germline, CDR1 is SGHAT, CDR2 FQDESV (reference sequence). The CDR3 extends over 16 amino acids. The CDR3, as DNA: TGTGCCAGCAGCCTCAGCAGGGTAGATCCCTACAATGAGCAGTTCTTC. Its protein is CASSLSRVDPYNEQFF.

The V call is TRBV12-3 or TRBV12-4, the J call TRBJ2-7, with 9 bases lining up with TRBD2. Losses at the gene ends were 6 bases for V and 4 bases for J; bases not matched to a gene: 4. The CDR3 is 13 amino acids. CDR3 DNA sequence: TGTGCCAGCAGAGTAGCGGGGGAGTACGAGCAGTACTTC. Translating gives CASRVAGEYEQYF.

V and J are TRBV19 and TRBJ1-1, with TRBD1 identical over 8 bases. Germline-derived CDR1 and CDR2 are LNHDA and SQIVND (reference sequence). Germline trimming cut 0 bases from V and 0 bases from J; bases unmatched to any gene: 3. CDR3 size: 16 residues. CDR3: CASSIESGGLNTEAFF. The CDR3 region has the DNA TGTGCCAGTAGTATAGAATCAGGGGGCCTGAACACTGAAGCTTTCTTT.

This clonotype was counted at least ten times. DNA for the CDR3: TGCAGTGCTATTAAGGCAGATCTAGACTATGGCTACACCTTC. Encoded protein: CSAIKADLDYGYTF. J is TRBJ1-2 and V is TRBV20-1; unclear D gene. Trimming took 4 bases from V and 3 from J, leaving 15 bases between them. Looked up from germline, CDR1 is DFQATT and CDR2 is SNEGSKA (reference sequence). The CDR3 is 14 amino acids.

This clonotype was picked up a small number of times. V gene TRBV7-3 combines with J gene TRBJ2-3; no definite D call. The CDR3 has 14 amino acids. The germline V gene encodes CDR1 SGHTA and CDR2 FQGTGA. The V end was cut by 1 base, the J end by 10 bases, with 15 bases between. CDR3 residues: CASSLNGVGSSQYF. CDR3 sequence (DNA): TGTGCCAGCAGCTTAAATGGGGTAGGTTCGTCGCAGTATTTT.

The sample holds many counts of this clonotype. V and J are TRBV7-8 and TRBJ1-1; D unclear. Germline V CDR1 and CDR2: SGHVS, FQNEAQ. Trimming left V 2 bases short and J 5 bases short, with 9 bases between. CDR3 length: 13 amino acids. CDR3 protein: CASSLTVWTEAFF. The CDR3 DNA reads as TGTGCCAGCAGCTTAACGGTGTGGACTGAAGCTTTCTTT.

Ten or more counts support this clonotype. The rearrangement uses TRBV7-3 and TRBJ2-1; 7 bases are a match to TRBD2. This CDR3 has 15 amino acids. V trimming: 2 bases; J trimming: 6 bases; junction bases outside the gene matches: 7. The germline gives CDR1 SGHTA, CDR2 FQGTGA. The CDR3 DNA reads TGTGCCAGCAGCTTATCTGCGGGAGCTTTCAATGAGCAGTTCTTC. It specifies CASSLSAGAFNEQFF.

This clonotype was recorded at least ten times. The gene calls are TRBV28 and TRBJ2-4, with D possibly matching TRBD2 (7 bases). V was clipped by 5 bases and J by 0 bases, with 20 bases between them. CDR1 MDHEN and CDR2 SYDVKM come from the germline V gene. This CDR3 is built from 18 residues. CDR3 nucleotides: TGTGCCAGCAGTCCCTGGGGGGGGGGGGCTATAGCCAAAAACATTCAGTACTTC. It specifies CASSPWGGGAIAKNIQYF.

The chain uses TRBV15 and TRBJ2-7, with D hard to call. V shed 0 bases and J shed 0 bases, with 3 bases lying between them. This CDR3 is 13 amino acids long. Germline-derived CDR1 and CDR2 are LNHNV and YYDKDF (reference sequence). Here the CDR3 DNA reads TGTGCCACCAGCAGAGACAGCTCCTACGAGCAGTACTTC. This codes for CATSRDSSYEQYF.

This clonotype was counted at least ten times. This chain joins TRBV6-1 and TRBJ2-6, with D unresolved. The germline gives CDR1 MNHNS, CDR2 SASEGT. The CDR3 sequence is 14 residues long. With 7 bases removed from V and 0 bases from J, the gap between germline ends came to 7 bases. The CDR3 coding sequence is TGTGCCAGCATCGGCACCTCTGGGGCCAACGTCCTGACTTTC. Amino acid sequence: CASIGTSGANVLTF.

This clonotype was observed a handful of times. V usage is TRBV25-1 and J usage is TRBJ1-1, with 9 bases that match TRBD1. The CDR3 covers 15 residues. CDR1 MGHDK and CDR2 SYGVNS come from the germline V gene. V dropped 4 bases and J dropped 1; count of bases not matched to a gene: 4. CDR3 nucleotides: TGTGCCAGCAGTGGACGGGACAGGGCGAACACTGAAGCTTTCTTT. It encodes CASSGRDRANTEAFF.

This clonotype was seen ten or more times. The chain combines TRBV11-2 with TRBJ2-1; TRBD2 aligns across 7 bases. This CDR3 is 15 amino acids long. Trimming cost V 8 bases and J 5 bases; bases outside gene matches: 12. Germline loops: CDR1 SGHAT, CDR2 FQNNGV. CDR3 loop: CASGRRESIDNEQFF. The CDR3 nucleotides read TGTGCCAGCGGCCGGCGGGAGAGTATTGACAATGAGCAGTTCTTC. Based on the CDR3 plus reference TRBV11-2 and TRBJ2-1, the full variable domain is EAGVAQSPRYKIIEKRQSVAFWCNPISGHATLYWYQQILGQGPKLLIQFQNNGVVDDSQLPKDRFSAERLKGVDSTLKIQPAKLEDSAVYLCASGRRESIDNEQFFGPGTRLTVL.

This clonotype appeared many times. The CDR3, as DNA: TGTGCCACCAGCAGAGATCTGCTCACCCGGCGGGATCAGCCCCAGCATTTT. The encoded protein is CATSRDLLTRRDQPQHF. The chain is built from TRBV15 and TRBJ1-5; D gene unclear. This CDR3 contains 17 residues. The germline CDR1 and CDR2 sequences are LNHNV and YYDKDF (reference sequence). Trimming took off 0 bases at V and 5 bases at J, with 17 bases between the two ends.

This clonotype has a handful of counts. The V and J genes are TRBV12-5 and TRBJ2-6; D is uncertain. Trimming pared 7 bases from V and 1 base from J, leaving 11 bases between. The V gene's germline CDR1 is LGHNT and CDR2 FRNRAP. CDR3 length: 15 amino acids. CDR3 in amino acids: CASVAQLSGANVLTF. The CDR3 region has the DNA TGTGCTAGTGTGGCACAACTATCTGGGGCCAACGTCCTGACTTTC.

This clonotype was observed at least ten times. The chain joins TRBV28 to TRBJ1-5, with D hard to call. V was cut by 9 bases and J by 0 bases, with 9 bases left in between. The length of the CDR3 is 13 residues. The germline CDR1 and CDR2 sequences are MDHEN and SYDVKM. For the CDR3, the DNA is TGTGCCAGTGCGTACTATAGCAATCAGCCCCAGCATTTT. The encoded protein is CASAYYSNQPQHF.

Many counts were recorded for this clonotype. V usage is TRBV7-3 and J usage is TRBJ2-1, with unresolved D. Trimming removed 1 base at V and 1 base at J, with 8 bases between. Germline V CDR1 and CDR2: SGHTA, FQGTGA. CDR3 length: 15 residues. The CDR3 spells CASSLRARSYNEQFF. CDR3 nucleotides: TGTGCCAGCAGCTTAAGAGCTAGATCCTACAATGAGCAGTTCTTC. The entire variable domain, with the rest obtained from reference TRBV7-3 and TRBJ2-1, is as follows: GAGVSQTPSNKVTEKGKYVELRCDPISGHTALYWYRQSLGQGPEFLIYFQGTGAADDSGLPNDRFFAVRPEGSVSTLKIQRTERGDSAVYLCASSLRARSYNEQFFGPGTRLTVL.

The chain combines TRBV9 with TRBJ1-4; unclear D gene. Germline V lookup: CDR1 SGDLS, CDR2 YYNGEE. Between the trimmed V and J ends, which lost 4 bases and 7 bases, there was a span of 20 bases. This CDR3 spans 16 amino acids. The CDR3 here is CASSPRDRGGVEKLFF. CDR3 nucleotide sequence: TGTGCCAGCAGCCCCCGTGACCGGGGTGGCGTTGAAAAACTGTTTTTT. Complete variable domain (other parts from reference TRBV9 and TRBJ1-4): DSGVTQTPKHLITATGQRVTLRCSPRSGDLSVYWYQQSLDQGLQFLIQYYNGEERAKGNILERFSAQQFPDLHSELNLSSLELGDSALYFCASSPRDRGGVEKLFFGSGTQLSVL.

This clonotype was picked up many times. The V and J genes are TRBV7-2 and TRBJ2-3, with 9 positions matching TRBD1. CDR1 and CDR2 from the germline V gene are SGHTA and FQGNSA. The V gene end was trimmed by 5 bases and the J gene end by 3 bases; junction bases not matched to a gene: 6. CDR3 length: 15 residues. For the CDR3, the DNA is TGTGCCAGCAGCCAGCGGACAGGGGAGACAGATACGCAGTATTTT. Translating gives CASSQRTGETDTQYF.

Comment on this clonotype: A much larger clone differs by one base, so this may be a read error. This rearrangement joins TRBV20-1 to TRBJ2-1, with D possibly being TRBD1 or TRBD2 (6 bases each). The J call is doubtful: the DNA matches TRBJ2-7 better. CDR1 is DFQATT, CDR2 SNEGSKA, per germline (reference sequence). The CDR3 spans 12 residues. CDR3 sequence reads: CSAREGGNEQYF. The CDR3 DNA reads as TGCAGTGCTAGAGAAGGGGGGAATGAGCAGTACTTC.